This TCR beta chain was sequenced in a study of cytomegalovirus exposure and HLA in healthy donors. This clone was counted only a few times. Antigen unknown. Both 60 Vbeta primers and 13 Jbeta primers went into the PCR. Repertoires were generated with immunoSEQ multiplex PCR, while TCRdb's copy carries only in-frame clones and drops some. Of about 140,000 clones listed, 55% to 80% were seen once; the top ten hold 2% to 2.5%. There were likely unrecorded immune exposures, though donors were nominally healthy when sampled. This CDR3 region has 15 residues. The germline gives CDR1 SEHNR, CDR2 FQNEAQ (reference sequence). J was trimmed by 7 bases and V by 4 bases; bases with no gene match: 6. Study-wide points: Immune exposure information comprised only CMV serostatus. Among donors in an Asian-associated ancestry cluster, a later analysis reportedly found fewer N-insertions than the roughly 700-donor mean. Previously analyzed data showed that most TCR beta V segments were productive at a frequency of about 87% or about 30%.

The chain uses TRBV7-9 and TRBJ2-4; 11 bases align to TRBD1. The sequencing sample was made of PBMCs. The clonotype was recovered from a woman between 35 and 50 years old in good health and CMV-seronegative. The CDR3 is CASSSDRGLANIQYF. Written as DNA, the CDR3 is TGTGCCAGCAGCTCGGACAGGGGGCTGGCGAACATTCAGTACTTC.